This TCR beta chain emerged from a study of blood T cell repertoires in COVID-19. The wider study: Samples of COVID-19 (acute and convalescent) were obtained from the United States, Italy and Spain.

Data came from immunoSEQ multiplex PCR; TCRdb stores just in-frame clones and leaves some out. The data hold about 58,000 clones, with around nine tenths observed a single time. This clonotype was obtained from a woman between 45 and 65 years old with active or convalescent COVID-19. Sequences were obtained from peripheral blood.

CDR3 DNA sequence: TGTGCCAGCAGTGAAGGAGTACAGGGGACAGATACGCAGTATTTT. Amino acids: CASSEGVQGTDTQYF. The chain has TRBV6-1 and TRBJ2-3; TRBD1 agrees at 7 bases. From germline, CDR1 is MNHNS and CDR2 SASEGT. V dropped 1 base and J dropped 3; count of bases not matched to a gene: 4. The CDR3 contains 15 residues.